One and the same sample provided the 16 T cell receptor beta chains below, sequenced in a study of shared clonotypes between healthy human individuals. The naive CD8 subset, CD45RO-negative cells positively selected for CCR7, excluded terminally differentiated effector memory CD45RA+ cells. Profiled with immunoSEQ multiplex PCR; TCRdb holds only in-frame clones, not every one. The table shows 1.5 million to 2.5 million clones, with about 95% occurring only once. Sequenced: naive CD8+ T cells sorted from blood. Receptor source: a man between 18 and 29 years old in good health.

In regard to this clone: Other DNA sequences in the same sample also yield this CDR3. This sequence joins TRBV6-1 and TRBJ2-7, with 9 bases identical to TRBD2. CDR3 length: 15 amino acids. V gave up 1 base and J gave up 4 bases; unmatched junction bases: 5. Per the germline V gene, CDR1 is MNHNS and CDR2 is SASEGT. In DNA, the CDR3 is TGTGCCAGCAGTGAAGGACTAGCGGCTTTGTACGAGCAGTACTTC. Protein product: CASSEGLAALYEQYF.

This rearrangement joins TRBV19 to TRBJ2-7; perhaps TRBD2 as D (7 bases). From germline, CDR1 is LNHDA and CDR2 SQIVND (reference sequence). The CDR3 contains 11 residues. The V gene lost 8 bases and the J gene lost 5 bases, with 10 bases spanning the gap. The CDR3 DNA sequence: TGTGCCAGTGGCGGGGGCCACGAGCAGTACTTC. This translates into CASGGGHEQYF.

The J gene is TRBJ2-5, the V gene TRBV2, with TRBD1 matching 7 bases. CDR1 and CDR2 from the germline V gene are SNHLY and FYNNEI. The CDR3 consists of 15 residues. Unmatched junction bases numbered 4, after V lost 3 bases and J lost 0 bases. CDR3 nucleotide sequence: TGTGCCAGCAGTGATCCGACAGGGTACCAAGAGACCCAGTACTTC. This gives the protein CASSDPTGYQETQYF.

V gene TRBV5-1 combines with J gene TRBJ1-1, with D unclear. Germline CDR1 and CDR2: SGHRS and YFSETQ. Between the trimmed V and J ends, which lost 0 bases and 4 bases, there was a span of 10 bases. The CDR3 consists of 14 residues. The CDR3 sequence: CASSLVTSSTEAFF. CDR3 DNA: TGCGCCAGCAGCTTGGTGACCTCAAGCACTGAAGCTTTCTTT.

The chain recombines TRBV6-5 with TRBJ1-2; TRBD1 agrees at 7 bases. Losses at the gene ends were 5 bases for V and 4 bases for J; bases not matched to a gene: 10. The CDR3 has 15 amino acids. Germline V lookup: CDR1 MNHEY, CDR2 SVGAGI. CDR3 sequence (DNA): TGTGCCAGCAGTCAAGTCACGGGACAGATCTATGGCTACACCTTC. Its translation: CASSQVTGQIYGYTF.

This clone was detected only once. The same CDR3 also results from other DNA sequences found in this sample. This chain uses TRBV11-2 with TRBJ2-1, with unresolved D. Germline lookup yields CDR1 SGHAT and CDR2 FQNNGV. Trimming took off 6 bases at V and 7 bases at J, with 10 bases between the two ends. The CDR3 has 12 residues. The chain's CDR3 is CASSLTGNEQFF. The CDR3 region has the DNA TGTGCCAGCAGTCTAACCGGTAATGAGCAGTTCTTC.

V usage is TRBV9 and J usage is TRBJ2-7, with 8 positions matching TRBD1. This CDR3 is built from 17 residues. V gave up 0 bases and J gave up 4 bases; unmatched junction bases: 12. The germline CDR1 and CDR2 sequences are SGDLS and YYNGEE. CDR3 sequence (DNA): TGTGCCAGCAGCGTAGGGGCAGGGGGCTCCAGAAGTTACGAGCAGTACTTC. Translation gives CASSVGAGGSRSYEQYF.

The V and J genes are TRBV7-2 and TRBJ1-2; 9 nucleotides agree with TRBD1. The CDR3 covers 15 residues. The junction had 9 bases not matched to a gene; V was cut back by 5 bases and J by 5 bases. The germline CDR1 and CDR2 sequences are SGHTA and FQGNSA. The CDR3 bases are TGTGCCAGCAGCCCTTGGACAGGGGACGTATATGGCTACACCTTC. Encoded protein: CASSPWTGDVYGYTF. Full variable domain (missing parts from reference TRBV7-2 and TRBJ1-2): GAGVSQSPSNKVTEKGKDVELRCDPISGHTALYWYRQSLGQGLEFLIYFQGNSAPDKSGLPSDRFSAERTGGSVSTLTIQRTQQEDSAVYLCASSPWTGDVYGYTFGSGTRLTVV.

The chain links TRBV27 to TRBJ1-4; tentatively, D is TRBD1 (5 bases). Looked up from germline, CDR1 is MNHEY and CDR2 is SMNVEV (reference sequence). This CDR3 region has 14 residues. V lost 3 bases and J lost 6, with 11 bases in between. The CDR3 DNA sequence: TGTGCCAGCAGTTTTTGGGGGGAGGATGAAAAACTGTTTTTT. Its translation: CASSFWGEDEKLFF.

This clone was seen a single time. Different DNA sequences within this sample yield the same CDR3. The J gene is TRBJ2-7, the V gene TRBV27, with a weak D call TRBD1 (6 bases). From germline, CDR1 is MNHEY and CDR2 SMNVEV (reference sequence). The CDR3 consists of 13 residues. Trimming removed 1 base from V and 2 bases from J, with 6 bases in between. The CDR3 loop reads CASSLWGPYEQYF. The CDR3 coding sequence is TGTGCCAGCAGTTTATGGGGGCCCTACGAGCAGTACTTC.

The chain carries TRBV9 and TRBJ1-2; D call uncertain. Germline V gene sequence: CDR1 SGDLS, CDR2 YYNGEE. This CDR3 is 14 amino acids long. V was shortened by 0 bases and J by 5 bases, with 11 bases between the two germline ends. The CDR3 nucleotides are TGTGCCAGCAGCGTAGTCGACGGGAGTTATGGCTACACCTTC. It specifies CASSVVDGSYGYTF.

J is TRBJ1-1 and V is TRBV19; D gene unclear. The CDR3 loop spans 14 amino acids. The V gene lost 5 bases and the J gene lost 1 base, with 11 bases spanning the gap. CDR1 and CDR2 from the germline V gene are LNHDA and SQIVND (reference sequence). The CDR3 protein is CASSPTDGNTEAFF. As DNA, the CDR3 is TGTGCCAGTAGTCCCACCGACGGGAACACTGAAGCTTTCTTT.

This sequence joins TRBV11-2 and TRBJ2-7, with 8 bases aligning to TRBD2. Germline V gene data show CDR1 as SGHAT and CDR2 as FQNNGV. Trimming took 10 bases from V and 0 from J; bases not matched to a gene: 5. The CDR3 is 13 residues long. This CDR3 is CATTSESSYEQYF. DNA of the CDR3: TGTGCCACGACTAGCGAGAGCTCCTACGAGCAGTACTTC.

The chain is built from TRBV27 and TRBJ2-4; D may correspond to TRBD1 or TRBD2 (5 bases each). Germline V CDR1 and CDR2: MNHEY, SMNVEV (reference sequence). V gave up 5 bases and J gave up 4 bases, with 12 bases separating them. CDR3 length: 14 residues. The CDR3 loop is CASSPVGVKNIQYF. The CDR3 nucleotides are TGTGCCAGCAGTCCCGTGGGGGTGAAAAACATTCAGTACTTC.

The CDR3 spells CASSLEAGGNQPQHF. For the CDR3, the DNA is TGTGCCAGCAGTTTAGAGGCAGGGGGTAATCAGCCCCAGCATTTT. This sequence joins TRBV27 and TRBJ1-5, with TRBD1 identical over 7 bases. This CDR3 comprises 15 residues. J was trimmed by 4 bases and V by 2 bases; bases with no gene match: 5. In germline, CDR1 is MNHEY, CDR2 SMNVEV (reference sequence).

The chain uses TRBV2 and TRBJ2-5; TRBD1 agrees at 9 bases. The CDR3 is 16 residues long. CDR1 and CDR2 from the germline V gene are SNHLY and FYNNEI. Losses at the gene ends were 4 bases for V and 5 bases for J; bases not matched to a gene: 11. CDR3 in DNA: TGTGCCAGCAGTGGACCCGGGACAGGGACAGGGGAGACCCAGTACTTC. Amino acids: CASSGPGTGTGETQYF.